This TCR beta chain was sequenced in a study of T cell changes during pregnancy in multiple sclerosis. CDR3 size: 14 residues. Germline CDR1 is LNHNV and CDR2 is YYDKDF (reference sequence). With 4 bases clipped from V and 5 bases from J, the junction kept 6 bases outside the gene matches. The data were produced by immunoSEQ multiplex PCR, yet TCRdb's version contains in-frame clones alone and is incomplete. The repertoire holds some 31,000 clones, with over 85% as singletons. This clone was detected once. The sequence derives from a female donor in good health, enrolled as a control in a pregnancy study. This specimen was CD4+ T cells from peripheral blood mononuclear cells, taken in the second trimester of pregnancy. The V call is TRBV15, the J call TRBJ1-1; 8 bases agree with TRBD1. In DNA, the CDR3 is TGTGCCACCAGCAAGAGGACAGGGCAGACTGAAGCTTTCTTT. Encoded protein: CATSKRTGQTEAFF.